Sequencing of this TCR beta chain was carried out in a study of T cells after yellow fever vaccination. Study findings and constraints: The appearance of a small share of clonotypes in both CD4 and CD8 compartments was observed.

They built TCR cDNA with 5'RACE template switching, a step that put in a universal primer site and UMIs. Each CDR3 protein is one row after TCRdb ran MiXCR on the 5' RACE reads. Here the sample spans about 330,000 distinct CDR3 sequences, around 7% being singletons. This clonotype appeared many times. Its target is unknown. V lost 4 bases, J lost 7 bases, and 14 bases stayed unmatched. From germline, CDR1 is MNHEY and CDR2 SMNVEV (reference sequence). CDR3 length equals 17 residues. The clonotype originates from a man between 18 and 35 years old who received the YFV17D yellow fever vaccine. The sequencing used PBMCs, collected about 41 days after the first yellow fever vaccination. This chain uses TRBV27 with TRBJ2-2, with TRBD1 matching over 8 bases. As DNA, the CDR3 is TGTGCCAGCAGTTCCCGAGTAGGCAGGGGGCAGGACGGGGAGCTGTTTTTT. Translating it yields CASSSRVGRGQDGELFF.